A single sample is the source of the 31 T cell receptor beta chains below, sequenced in a study of shared clonotypes between healthy human individuals. Method: immunoSEQ multiplex PCR; TCRdb's copy keeps in-frame clones and lacks some. The sample carries about 1 million clones, about 77% recorded once. Sequenced: memory CD4+ T cells sorted from blood. The subset: CD45RA-negative fraction. Receptors originate from a man aged 18 to 29 in good health.

The rearrangement uses TRBV10-3 and TRBJ2-1; no reliable D call. V gave up 2 bases and J gave up 9 bases, with 5 bases separating them. CDR1 ENHRY and CDR2 SYGVKD come from the germline V gene. The CDR3 runs 11 residues. The DNA of the CDR3 is TGTGCCATCAGTGAGCGTGGTGAGCAGTTCTTC. This gives the protein CAISERGEQFF.

The chain uses TRBV2 and TRBJ1-5, with 8 bases matching TRBD1. Trimming cost V 6 bases and J 1 base; bases outside gene matches: 5. CDR3 size: 15 residues. Looked up from germline, CDR1 is SNHLY and CDR2 is FYNNEI. In DNA, the CDR3 is TGTGCCAGCAGCCCCTGGACAGGGAGCAATCAGCCCCAGCATTTT. Amino acids: CASSPWTGSNQPQHF.

J is TRBJ2-7 and V is TRBV6-6; D remains ambiguous. This CDR3 comprises 14 residues. Trimming removed 0 bases at V and 2 bases at J, with 8 bases between. CDR1 and CDR2 from the germline V gene are MNHNY and SVGAGI (reference sequence). The CDR3 here is CASSYSRNAYEQYF. In DNA, the CDR3 is TGTGCCAGCAGTTACTCCCGGAACGCCTACGAGCAGTACTTC.

The rearrangement joins TRBV18 to TRBJ2-5, with D unclear. Looked up from germline, CDR1 is KGHSH and CDR2 is LQKENI. Trimming stripped 2 bases from V and 4 bases from J, with 8 bases between. The CDR3 is 13 amino acids. The CDR3: CASSPGDGETQYF. CDR3 sequence (DNA): TGTGCCAGCTCACCAGGGGATGGAGAGACCCAGTACTTC.

The chain is built from TRBV6-5 and TRBJ1-5, with 9 bases matching TRBD1. Trimming at V came to 6 bases and at J to 2 bases, leaving 5 bases not matched to a gene. In germline, CDR1 is MNHEY, CDR2 SVGAGI. The CDR3 length is 15 residues. The CDR3 loop is CASSPWTGGNQPQHF. The DNA for the CDR3 is TGTGCCAGCAGCCCCTGGACAGGGGGCAATCAGCCCCAGCATTTT.

V usage is TRBV5-1 and J usage is TRBJ1-2; 9 nucleotides align to TRBD1. This CDR3 has 12 amino acids. With 4 bases clipped from V and 10 bases from J, the junction kept 5 bases outside the gene matches. CDR1 and CDR2 (germline): SGHRS, YFSETQ. The CDR3 sequence: CASSPGQGDYTF. The CDR3 coding sequence is TGCGCCAGCAGCCCGGGACAGGGAGACTACACCTTC.

The chain recombines TRBV2 with TRBJ1-6, with TRBD1 matching 12 bases. Germline CDR1 and CDR2: SNHLY and FYNNEI. The CDR3 runs to 13 residues. V lost 8 bases to trimming and J lost 10 bases; unmatched junction nucleotides: 3. The CDR3 bases are TGTGCCAGCGGGACAGGGGGCGGATCACCCCTCCACTTT. Translation gives CASGTGGGSPLHF.

There are a few counts of this clone. This likely came from a read error, as a far larger clone is one base away. The same CDR3 arises from other DNA sequences in this sample as well. The CDR3 region is CASSLEQYNSPLHF. The CDR3 DNA follows: TGTGCCAGCAGCTTAGAGCAGTATAATTCACCCCTCCACTTT. The chain has TRBV7-9 and TRBJ1-6; D unclear. The CDR3 length is 14 residues. CDR1 is SEHNR, CDR2 FQNEAQ, per germline (reference sequence). The V and J ends lost 1 base and 4 bases respectively, with 5 bases between them. The full variable domain, completed using reference TRBV7-9 and TRBJ1-6, is DTGVSQNPRHKITKRGQNVTFRCDPISEHNRLYWYRQTLGQGPEFLTYFQNEAQLEKSRLLSDRFSAERPKGSFSTLEIQRTEQGDSAMYLCASSLEQYNSPLHFGNGTRLTVT.

This clone occurred a few times. The chain has TRBV10-3 and TRBJ2-7; maybe TRBD2 (5 bases). Trimming removed 2 bases from V and 4 bases from J, with 9 bases in between. Germline lookup yields CDR1 ENHRY and CDR2 SYGVKD. This CDR3 spans 13 amino acids. The CDR3 sequence: CAISEGRGYEQYF. The CDR3 DNA follows: TGTGCCATCAGTGAGGGGAGAGGTTACGAGCAGTACTTC.

The V and J genes are TRBV2 and TRBJ1-4, with TRBD1 matching 7 bases. V lost 5 bases and J lost 8; bases outside the gene matches: 8. CDR3 length equals 14 residues. Germline V gives CDR1 SNHLY, CDR2 FYNNEI. In DNA form, the CDR3 reads TGTGCCAGCAGTCCGACAGGGTTATCGGAAAAACTGTTTTTT. Encoded protein: CASSPTGLSEKLFF.

This clone was seen only once. This chain links TRBV11-2 with TRBJ2-3; 10 bases align to TRBD2. The CDR3 has 16 residues. Germline V gene sequence: CDR1 SGHAT, CDR2 FQNNGV. Trimming took 4 bases from V and 5 from J; bases not matched to a gene: 9. CDR3 nucleotides: TGTGCCAGCAGCTCAGGACTAGCGGCTATCAAAGATACGCAGTATTTT. The encoded protein is CASSSGLAAIKDTQYF.

This clone was picked up one time. The rearrangement links TRBV27 to TRBJ1-1; D is possibly TRBD1 (6 bases). There are 13 residues in the CDR3. The V end lost 4 bases, the J end lost 10 bases, and 16 bases lay between the germline ends. Germline values: CDR1 MNHEY, CDR2 SMNVEV (reference sequence). CDR3 in amino acids: CASSSNRDPGAFF. The CDR3 coding sequence is TGTGCCAGCAGTTCGAACAGGGACCCGGGAGCTTTCTTT.

This chain connects TRBV6-4 to TRBJ2-1; 12 bases match TRBD2. V dropped 5 bases and J dropped 8; count of bases not matched to a gene: 4. The CDR3 length is 14 residues. CDR1 and CDR2 from the germline V gene are MRHNA and SNTAGT. The CDR3 here is CASSTTSGSDEQFF. The CDR3 bases are TGTGCCAGCAGTACGACTAGCGGGAGCGATGAGCAGTTCTTC.

The sample holds one count of this clone. One end of the junction fails to match germline, which may point to a read error. The rearrangement uses TRBV5-4 and TRBJ2-3; possible D gene TRBD1, 5 bases. There are 14 residues in the CDR3. Germline V gives CDR1 SGHNT, CDR2 YYREEE (reference sequence). The chain's CDR3 is CARSLAGNQGTQYF. CDR3 sequence (DNA): TGTGCCCGCAGCTTGGCAGGGAATCAGGGTACGCAGTATTTT. The whole variable domain, remainder taken from reference TRBV5-4 and TRBJ2-3, is ETGVTQSPTHLIKTRGQQVTLRCSSQSGHNTVSWYQQALGQGPQFIFQYYREEENGRGNFPPRFSGLQFPNYSSELNVNALELDDSALYLCARSLAGNQGTQYFGPGTRLTVL.

V is TRBV2 and J is TRBJ1-6; D gene uncertain. The CDR3 extends over 13 amino acids. Germline V gene lookup returns CDR1 SNHLY and CDR2 FYNNEI. With 8 bases removed from V and 0 bases from J, the gap between germline ends came to 5 bases. This chain's CDR3 is CASRDSYNSPLHF. Written as DNA, the CDR3 is TGTGCCAGCCGGGACTCCTATAATTCACCCCTCCACTTT. Based on the CDR3 plus reference TRBV2 and TRBJ1-6, the full variable domain is EPEVTQTPSHQVTQMGQEVILRCVPISNHLYFYWYRQILGQKVEFLVSFYNNEISEKSEIFDDQFSVERPDGSNFTLKIRSTKLEDSAMYFCASRDSYNSPLHFGNGTRLTVT.

The chain joins TRBV6-5 to TRBJ1-4, with D unclear. Germline values: CDR1 MNHEY, CDR2 SVGAGI. This CDR3 comprises 14 residues. V shed 2 bases and J shed 3 bases, with 7 bases lying between them. The CDR3 DNA is TGTGCCAGCAGTTACCGGCAGCCTAATGAAAAACTGTTTTTT. It encodes CASSYRQPNEKLFF.

The V and J genes are TRBV4-3 and TRBJ2-7; the D call may be TRBD1 or TRBD2 (6 bases each). This CDR3 is 14 amino acids long. V lost 1 base and J 4 bases, leaving 11 bases between the germline ends. CDR1 is LGHNA, CDR2 YSLEER, per germline. Written as DNA, the CDR3 is TGCGCCAGCAGCCAAGCTCCGGGGGCGTACGAGCAGTACTTC. It translates to CASSQAPGAYEQYF.

The chain links TRBV6-5 to TRBJ1-1; a possible D gene is TRBD1 (6 bases). V was clipped by 5 bases and J by 9 bases, with 10 bases between them. Germline lookup yields CDR1 MNHEY and CDR2 SVGAGI. The CDR3 has 11 residues. In DNA, the CDR3 is TGTGCCAGCAGTCAGGGGTGGAAAGCTTTCTTT. Its translation: CASSQGWKAFF.

V gene TRBV2 combines with J gene TRBJ2-5; D is unresolved. The V gene's germline CDR1 is SNHLY and CDR2 FYNNEI. With 1 base removed from V and 6 bases from J, the gap between germline ends came to 6 bases. This CDR3 spans 12 amino acids. The CDR3 region has the DNA TGTGCCAGCAGTGAAGACCTGAAGACCCAGTACTTC. Translating it yields CASSEDLKTQYF.

The chain combines TRBV7-2 with TRBJ1-5, with a weak D call TRBD1 (5 bases). Trimming stripped 3 bases from V and 7 bases from J, with 7 bases between. The CDR3 sequence is 12 residues long. Per germline, CDR1 SGHTA and CDR2 FQGNSA. CDR3 sequence (DNA): TGTGCCAGCAGCTTCTGGGGCCAGCCCCAGCATTTT. Protein sequence: CASSFWGQPQHF. The whole variable domain, remainder taken from reference TRBV7-2 and TRBJ1-5, is GAGVSQSPSNKVTEKGKDVELRCDPISGHTALYWYRQSLGQGLEFLIYFQGNSAPDKSGLPSDRFSAERTGGSVSTLTIQRTQQEDSAVYLCASSFWGQPQHFGDGTRLSIL.

The chain combines TRBV13 with TRBJ1-1; D call uncertain. This CDR3 is 16 amino acids long. Between the trimmed V and J ends, which lost 6 bases and 5 bases, there was a span of 22 bases. Germline V gene data show CDR1 as PRHDT and CDR2 as FYEKMQ (reference sequence). The CDR3 sequence is CASRIGGRVSGTEAFF. DNA of the CDR3: TGTGCCAGCAGAATAGGCGGGAGGGTCTCGGGGACTGAAGCTTTCTTT.

The V call is TRBV9, the J call TRBJ2-1; no reliable D call. This CDR3 is built from 13 residues. V was shortened by 3 bases and J by 3 bases, with 7 bases between the two germline ends. Germline-derived CDR1 and CDR2 are SGDLS and YYNGEE. CDR3 nucleotide sequence: TGTGCCAGCAGCGAGTCCGACTACAATGAGCAGTTCTTC. Its translation is CASSESDYNEQFF.

The CDR3 DNA reads as TGTGCCAGCAGTTCCCCGGGGGGCAATGAGCAGTTCTTC. Amino acid sequence: CASSSPGGNEQFF. This chain links TRBV28 with TRBJ2-1, with TRBD2 matching over 7 bases. This CDR3 region has 13 residues. Germline CDR1 MDHEN, CDR2 SYDVKM. After removal of 4 bases from V and 6 bases from J, the junction contained 3 bases not matched to a gene.

The chain joins TRBV7-3 to TRBJ1-1; the D is unclear. The CDR3 contains 13 residues. Trimming stripped 1 base from V and 3 bases from J, with 6 bases between. Per germline, CDR1 SGHTA and CDR2 FQGTGA. The CDR3 region has the DNA TGTGCCAGCAGCTTAATGAGAGACACTGAAGCTTTCTTT. Translating it yields CASSLMRDTEAFF. Full variable domain (rest looked up from reference TRBV7-3 and TRBJ1-1): GAGVSQTPSNKVTEKGKYVELRCDPISGHTALYWYRQSLGQGPEFLIYFQGTGAADDSGLPNDRFFAVRPEGSVSTLKIQRTERGDSAVYLCASSLMRDTEAFFGQGTRLTVV.

The V gene is TRBV2, the J gene TRBJ2-2; perhaps TRBD1 as D (5 bases). Between the trimmed V and J ends, which lost 3 bases and 3 bases, there was a span of 20 bases. CDR1 is SNHLY, CDR2 FYNNEI, per germline. CDR3 size: 18 residues. DNA of the CDR3: TGTGCCAGCAGTGACATGCAGGGTAAAACTCGGGACACCGGGGAGCTGTTTTTT. It yields the protein CASSDMQGKTRDTGELFF.

This clone was recorded once. This chain links TRBV18 with TRBJ1-3; D remains ambiguous. Looked up from germline, CDR1 is KGHSH and CDR2 is LQKENI. The V gene lost 0 bases and the J gene lost 2 bases, with 5 bases spanning the gap. CDR3 length: 14 residues. Written as DNA, the CDR3 is TGTGCCAGCTCACCACCCCTAACTGGAAACACCATATATTTT. Protein sequence: CASSPPLTGNTIYF.

There are a few counts of this clone. The identical CDR3 is also encoded by other nucleotide sequences in the sample. V and J are TRBV19 and TRBJ1-1; unclear D gene. The V and J ends lost 3 bases and 0 bases respectively, with 8 bases between them. Germline values: CDR1 LNHDA, CDR2 SQIVND (reference sequence). This CDR3 is built from 14 residues. The CDR3 DNA follows: TGTGCCAGTAGTATCTCCGGGGTGAACACTGAAGCTTTCTTT. It codes for CASSISGVNTEAFF.

This clone has just a few counts. The chain joins TRBV30 to TRBJ2-1, with 10 bases that match TRBD2. The V segment lost 5 bases and the J segment 5 bases; nucleotides outside the gene matches: 9. Looked up from germline, CDR1 is GTSNPN and CDR2 is SVGIG (reference sequence). The CDR3 extends over 15 amino acids. CDR3 residues: CAWGPASGRNNEQFF. The CDR3 DNA follows: TGTGCCTGGGGGCCGGCTAGCGGGAGAAACAATGAGCAGTTCTTC.

V is TRBV5-4 and J is TRBJ2-3, with TRBD2 matching 11 bases. Per germline, CDR1 SGHNT and CDR2 YYREEE (reference sequence). The CDR3 contains 16 residues. V lost 4 bases, J lost 1 base, and 5 bases stayed unmatched. The CDR3 nucleotides read TGTGCCAGCAGCACGCCGACTAGCGGGGGCACAGATACGCAGTATTTT. Translating it yields CASSTPTSGGTDTQYF.

CDR3 DNA sequence: TGTGCCAGCAGGAACAGACTAGTCTCAGATACGCAGTATTTT. The encoded protein is CASRNRLVSDTQYF. V gene TRBV2 combines with J gene TRBJ2-3; D may be TRBD2 (6 bases). Germline-derived CDR1 and CDR2 are SNHLY and FYNNEI. Trimming took 6 bases from V and 4 from J, leaving 14 bases between them. The CDR3 covers 14 residues.

The chain employs TRBV5-1 and TRBJ2-7; TRBD2 matches at 9 bases. CDR1 SGHRS and CDR2 YFSETQ come from the germline V gene. The junction had 3 bases not matched to a gene; V was cut back by 2 bases and J by 3 bases. The CDR3 runs 14 residues. This CDR3 is CASSLSGGHYEQYF. The CDR3 nucleotides read TGCGCCAGCAGCTTAAGCGGGGGGCACTACGAGCAGTACTTC. Full variable domain (remainder filled in from reference TRBV5-1 and TRBJ2-7): KAGVTQTPRYLIKTRGQQVTLSCSPISGHRSVSWYQQTPGQGLQFLFEYFSETQRNKGNFPGRFSGRQFSNSRSEMNVSTLELGDSALYLCASSLSGGHYEQYFGPGTRLTVT.